A selection of T cell receptor beta chains follows, all from one sample in a study of identical twins. MiXCR, run by TCRdb on the 5' RACE reads, gives a single entry per CDR3 protein. The profile shows fewer than 800,000 distinct CDR3 sequences, just over 7% of them singletons. This sample also belongs to another study, concerning yellow fever vaccine responses in identical twins.

Sequencing was done on a sample of PBMCs. These receptors came from a woman aged 18-29 years in good health. CDR3s include the opening cysteine and the closing phenylalanine or tryptophan. Fields, in order: CDR3 DNA, CDR3 protein, J gene, D gene, V gene, clone size. D genes are given only for firm matches. Not every row has a clone size; where given, it reads once, few, many or a size class.

TGCGCCAGCAGCTTTTCCGATAATGAAAAACTGTTTTTT CASSFSDNEKLFF TRBJ1-4 . TRBV5-1 few
TGTGCCAGCAGTTTGCTAGCGGGAGGCAATGAGCAGTTCTTC CASSLLAGGNEQFF TRBJ2-1 TRBD2 TRBV28 many
TGTGCCAGCTCACCAGTGACTAGCCGGAGCGATGAGCAGTTCTTC CASSPVTSRSDEQFF TRBJ2-1 TRBD2 TRBV18 few
TGTGCCAGCAGCCTCCCCCCGGGACAGGGCACAGATACGCAGTATTTT CASSLPPGQGTDTQYF TRBJ2-3 TRBD1 TRBV5-5 .
TGTGCCACCAGTGATTTGGAAACAGCGAACACCGGGGAGCTGTTTTTT CATSDLETANTGELFF TRBJ2-2 . TRBV24-1 few
TGTGCCAGCAGCACCCGCGGGGGAGCGACCCAGTACTTC CASSTRGGATQYF TRBJ2-5 TRBD2 TRBV3-1 few
TGCAGCGTCCGGACAGGGGGAAAGAATCAGCCCCAGCATTTT CSVRTGGKNQPQHF TRBJ1-5 TRBD1 TRBV29-1 many
TGTGCCAGCAGTTACTCGAAACGCGGCCCGGAGGATGAGCAGTTCTTC CASSYSKRGPEDEQFF TRBJ2-1 . TRBV6-5 few
TGTGCCACCAGTGATTTCACAGGGCCAGATACGCAGTATTTT CATSDFTGPDTQYF TRBJ2-3 . TRBV24-1 .
TGTGCCAGCCGAAAGCGGGTGGATGAGCAGTTCTTC CASRKRVDEQFF TRBJ2-1 . TRBV7-9 few
TGCGCCAGCAGCTCGACCCACACAGATACGCAGTATTTT CASSSTHTDTQYF TRBJ2-3 . TRBV5-1 .
TGTGCCAGCAGTCCGGGACACCAGAACACTGAAGCTTTCTTT CASSPGHQNTEAFF TRBJ1-1 . TRBV27 many
TGTGCCAGCAGAATAGGAGATAACCGGTATAAGCAGTACTTC CASRIGDNRYKQYF TRBJ2-7 . TRBV12-3/TRBV12-4 many
TGCGCCAGCAGCTCATTGGGGATTGGGGAGACCCAGTACTTC CASSSLGIGETQYF TRBJ2-5 . TRBV5-1 .
TGTGCCAGCAGTGTAGCCGGGGAGCTGTTTTTT CASSVAGELFF TRBJ2-2 . TRBV6-1 many
TGTGCCAGCTCACCACCCTATCCCAGGGAGACCCAGTACTTC CASSPPYPRETQYF TRBJ2-5 . TRBV18 few
TGCGCCAGCAGCTTGGCCGGTCGGACTGCCGGGGAGCTGTTTTTT CASSLAGRTAGELFF TRBJ2-2 . TRBV5-1 .
TGCGCCAGCAGCTTGGGACAGGGTACTGAGCAGTTCTTC CASSLGQGTEQFF TRBJ2-1 TRBD1 TRBV5-1 many
TGCGCCAGCAGCGCCCGTCTGGCGGCAAGCACAGATACGCAGTATTTT CASSARLAASTDTQYF TRBJ2-3 . TRBV5-1 many
TGTGCCAGCAGGGCCAAACTTGGACCCGTACAACAGGGGGTGGCCGGCGGCTACACCTTC CASRAKLGPVQQGVAGGYTF TRBJ1-2 TRBD1 TRBV11-1 many
TGCAGTGCTCGACACCCTATCTTCTACGAGCAGTACTTC CSARHPIFYEQYF TRBJ2-7 . TRBV20-1 .
TGCAGTCCCCGTCAGGCGGATCAGCCCCAGCATTTT CSPRQADQPQHF TRBJ1-5 . TRBV20-1 many
TGTGCCAGCAGTTCTTTAGTGGGGCACGAGCAGTACTTC CASSSLVGHEQYF TRBJ2-7 . TRBV7-9 few
TGCAGTGCCCCCGGGGCCGGTACCGGGGAGCTGTTTTTT CSAPGAGTGELFF TRBJ2-2 . TRBV20-1 many
TGCAGTGCTGCGAACGGGGGGGCCAACTATGGCTACACCTTC CSAANGGANYGYTF TRBJ1-2 . TRBV20-1 .
TGTGCCAGCAGCTTAGGGGGCGGGACAGGGGGCTACGAGCAGTACTTC CASSLGGGTGGYEQYF TRBJ2-7 TRBD1 TRBV7-9 few
TGTGCCAGCAGCTTTCTCGGAAATAGCGAGTACCAAGAGACCCAGTACTTC CASSFLGNSEYQETQYF TRBJ2-5 . TRBV7-9 few
TGCAGTGCTAGGGGACTAGCGGGAGGGGCCTACAATGAGCAGTTCTTC CSARGLAGGAYNEQFF TRBJ2-1 TRBD2 TRBV20-1 few
TGTGCCAGCAGTTCTACGGACAGGGGTTACACTGAAGCTTTCTTT CASSSTDRGYTEAFF TRBJ1-1 TRBD1 TRBV6-5 .
TGTGCCAGCAGCTTAATGTTTGGCCCCCCGGACTATTCTGGGGCCAACGTCCTGACTTTC CASSLMFGPPDYSGANVLTF TRBJ2-6 . TRBV7-3 .
TGTGCCATCAGCGACCCCGGGACAACTAACTATGGCTACACCTTC CAISDPGTTNYGYTF TRBJ1-2 . TRBV10-3 many
TGTGCCAGCAGCCAAGAAGGCGGCACAGGGGGAAAGAATGAGCAGTTCTTC CASSQEGGTGGKNEQFF TRBJ2-1 TRBD1 TRBV3-1 few
TGTGCCAGCAGTTTTCTAGCGGGGGGGCCGGATACGCAGTATTTT CASSFLAGGPDTQYF TRBJ2-3 TRBD2 TRBV6-5 few
TGTGCCAGCAGCAAACCGACAGGCCGTCGGACCGGGGCCAACGTCCTGACTTTC CASSKPTGRRTGANVLTF TRBJ2-6 . TRBV11-1 .
TGCAGTGCCCCCCTAGGGCCCGGTGGGGGTGAGCAGTTCTTC CSAPLGPGGGEQFF TRBJ2-1 . TRBV20-1 few
TGTGCCATCAGTGAGTCAGGGATCAACAATGAGCAGTTCTTC CAISESGINNEQFF TRBJ2-1 . TRBV10-3 many
TGTGCCAGCAGCCCCGTGACAGGGTATTATCAGCCCCAGCATTTT CASSPVTGYYQPQHF TRBJ1-5 TRBD1 TRBV5-5 .
TGCAGTGCTAGAGATCCGTCCGGGACTAGCGGGAGTGGCGAGCAGTACTTC CSARDPSGTSGSGEQYF TRBJ2-7 TRBD2 TRBV20-1 many
TGTGCCAGCAGTCAACAGAGGAACTATGGCTACACCTTC CASSQQRNYGYTF TRBJ1-2 . TRBV28 many
TGCGCCAGCAGCCCGGAGGAAAAGACAGGGCAAAATGAAAAACTGTTTTTT CASSPEEKTGQNEKLFF TRBJ1-4 TRBD1 TRBV5-1 few
TGCGCCAGCACCCAGTACCAAGAGACCCAGTACTTC CASTQYQETQYF TRBJ2-5 . TRBV10-2 few
TGTGCCAGCAGCCGGGGCGGAAGCACAGATACGCAGTATTTT CASSRGGSTDTQYF TRBJ2-3 . TRBV3-1 many
TGTGCCAGCTTTAAACCCAGGGACGAGGGACAAGAGACCCAGTACTTC CASFKPRDEGQETQYF TRBJ2-5 . TRBV6-2/TRBV6-3 few
TGTGCCAGCAGCCAAGGGGGCCACTACAATGAGCAGTTCTTC CASSQGGHYNEQFF TRBJ2-1 . TRBV14 many
TGTGCCATCAGTGGCCGGTTCGGTTCCAATGAGCAGTTCTTC CAISGRFGSNEQFF TRBJ2-1 . TRBV10-3 many
TGTGCCAGCAGCTTGGAAGCGACCACCTACGAGCAGTACTTC CASSLEATTYEQYF TRBJ2-7 . TRBV7-9 .
TGTGCCAGCAGCTTAGATAACTATAACACCGGGGAGCTGTTTTTT CASSLDNYNTGELFF TRBJ2-2 . TRBV11-2 few
TGTGCCAGCAGCCTGGGACACGCAAAGATTGGAAACACCATATATTTT CASSLGHAKIGNTIYF TRBJ1-3 . TRBV7-9 .
TGTGCCAGCAGGGGACGACTAGCGGACCCGAACACCGGGGAGCTGTTTTTT CASRGRLADPNTGELFF TRBJ2-2 TRBD2 TRBV12-3/TRBV12-4 few
TGTGCCAGCAGTGGAAGACAGGACCTATCTGACTACACCTTC CASSGRQDLSDYTF TRBJ1-2 . TRBV2 .
TGTGCCAGCAGTGTGTGGGGACTAGAGCAGTTCTTC CASSVWGLEQFF TRBJ2-1 TRBD2 TRBV2 few
TGTGCCAGCAGCCCCACAGGGATGGGGGCGCCCAATCTAATCAATGAGCAGTTCTTC CASSPTGMGAPNLINEQFF TRBJ2-1 . TRBV14 few
TGCGCCAGCAGCTTGGACCGTAGTGGCTACACCTTC CASSLDRSGYTF TRBJ1-2 . TRBV5-1 few
TGCGCCAGCAGCCTGACTAGCGGGAGAATCCCAGATACGCAGTATTTT CASSLTSGRIPDTQYF TRBJ2-3 TRBD2 TRBV5-1 many
TGCGCCAAGAAGTTCATGGCCAGGGGCTACACCTTC CAKKFMARGYTF TRBJ1-2 . TRBV10-1 .
TGCGCCAGCAGCCAGTGGGACCGTGAAAAACTGTTTTTT CASSQWDREKLFF TRBJ1-4 . TRBV4-1 .
TGCGCCAGCAGCTTGATGTCTAGCGGGAGTCAGGAGCAGTACTTC CASSLMSSGSQEQYF TRBJ2-7 TRBD2 TRBV5-1 .
TGCAGTGCTACCCCGGGACAGGGTGGCTCACCCCTCCACTTT CSATPGQGGSPLHF TRBJ1-6 TRBD1 TRBV20-1 .